The clone carrying this TCR beta chain was observed at least ten times. This sample was included in a study of identical twins. Unmatched junction bases numbered 5, after V lost 4 bases and J lost 5 bases. Germline CDR1 and CDR2: SGHNT and YENEEA. The CDR3 loop spans 15 amino acids. A universal primer site arose from template switching, and cDNA bore unique molecular identifiers. TCRdb redid the calling of the 5' RACE reads with MiXCR, one entry per CDR3 protein. The sample contains about 810,000 distinct CDR3 sequences, 10% to 15% of which appear only once. These data are also associated with another study on yellow fever vaccine responses in identical twins. That publication notes: Reportedly, the response of twins' T cells to the vaccine seemed partly convergent, partly personalized.

This TCR was sampled from a woman aged 18-30 years in good health. Specimen: PBMCs. V gene TRBV11-3 combines with J gene TRBJ2-2; 9 nucleotides match TRBD2. The CDR3 DNA follows: TGTGCCAGCAGCTGGGTAGCGGGAGATACCGGGGAGCTGTTTTTT. Translation: CASSWVAGDTGELFF. Full variable domain (outside the CDR3, taken from reference TRBV11-3 and TRBJ2-2): EAGVVQSPRYKIIEKKQPVAFWCNPISGHNTLYWYLQNLGQGPELLIRYENEEAVDDSQLPKDRFSAERLKGVDSTLKIQPAELGDSAVYLCASSWVAGDTGELFFGEGSRLTVL.